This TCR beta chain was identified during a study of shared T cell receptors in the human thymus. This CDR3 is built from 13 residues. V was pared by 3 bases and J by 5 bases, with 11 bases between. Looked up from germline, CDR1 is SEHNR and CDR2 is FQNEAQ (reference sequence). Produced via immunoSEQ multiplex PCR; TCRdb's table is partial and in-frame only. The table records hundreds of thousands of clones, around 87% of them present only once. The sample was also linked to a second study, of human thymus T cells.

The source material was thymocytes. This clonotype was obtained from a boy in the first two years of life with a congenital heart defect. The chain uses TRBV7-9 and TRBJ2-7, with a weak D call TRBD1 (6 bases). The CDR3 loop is CASSLSGANEQYF. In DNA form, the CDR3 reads TGTGCCAGCAGCTTGTCAGGGGCGAACGAGCAGTACTTC.